This T cell receptor beta chain was obtained from a study of shared clonotypes between healthy human individuals. General study points: Sharing across four donors was highest in naive CD4 (approximately 5%) and lowest in memory CD8 (0.4%).

Of note for this clone: The target antigen is unknown.

This CDR3 is built from 15 residues. Germline V gene data show CDR1 as SGHRS and CDR2 as YFSETQ. Trimming pared 3 bases from V and 7 bases from J, leaving 19 bases between. TCRdb's copy holds only in-frame clones and misses some; the assay was immunoSEQ multiplex PCR. This sample has roughly 1,100,000 clones; roughly 80% occur once, and the top ten carry 1.4%. This chain uses TRBV5-1 with TRBJ2-5; D gene unclear. Sequences were obtained from memory CD4+ T cells sorted from blood. Subset described: CD45RA-negative fraction. The sequence was collected from a man younger than 30 in good health. CDR3 amino acids: CASSSQTVLPGTQYF. CDR3 DNA: TGCGCCAGCAGCTCCCAGACCGTCCTTCCAGGGACCCAGTACTTC.